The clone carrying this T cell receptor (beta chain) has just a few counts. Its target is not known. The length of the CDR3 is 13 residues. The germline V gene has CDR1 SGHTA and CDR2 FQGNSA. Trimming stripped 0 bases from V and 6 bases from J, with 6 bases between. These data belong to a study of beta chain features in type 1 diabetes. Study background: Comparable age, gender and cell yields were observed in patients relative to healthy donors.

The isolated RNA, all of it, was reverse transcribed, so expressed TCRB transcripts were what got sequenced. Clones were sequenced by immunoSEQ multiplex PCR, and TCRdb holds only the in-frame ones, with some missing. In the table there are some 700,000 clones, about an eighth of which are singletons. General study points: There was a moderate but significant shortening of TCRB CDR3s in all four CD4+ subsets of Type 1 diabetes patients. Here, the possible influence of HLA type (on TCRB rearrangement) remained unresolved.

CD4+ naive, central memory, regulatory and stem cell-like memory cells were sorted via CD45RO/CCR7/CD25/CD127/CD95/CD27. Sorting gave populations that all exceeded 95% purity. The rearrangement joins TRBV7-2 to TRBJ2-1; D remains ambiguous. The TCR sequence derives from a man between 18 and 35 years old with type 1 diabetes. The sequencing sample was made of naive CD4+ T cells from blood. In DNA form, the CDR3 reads TGTGCCAGCAGCTTAGCATTAGCCAATGAGCAGTTCTTC. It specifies CASSLALANEQFF.